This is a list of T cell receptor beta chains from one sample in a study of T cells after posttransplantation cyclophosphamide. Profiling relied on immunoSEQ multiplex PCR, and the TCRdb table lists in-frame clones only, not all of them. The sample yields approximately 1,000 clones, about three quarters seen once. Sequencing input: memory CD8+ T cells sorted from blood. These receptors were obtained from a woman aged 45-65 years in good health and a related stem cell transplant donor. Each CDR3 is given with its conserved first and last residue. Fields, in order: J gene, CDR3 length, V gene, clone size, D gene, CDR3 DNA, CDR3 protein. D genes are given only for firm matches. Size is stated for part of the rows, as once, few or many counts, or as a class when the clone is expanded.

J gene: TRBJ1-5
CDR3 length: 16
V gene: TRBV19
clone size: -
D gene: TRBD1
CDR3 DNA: TGTGCCAGTAGTCCCTCTAGGACAGGGGGGCATCAGCCCCAGCATTTT
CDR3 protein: CASSPSRTGGHQPQHF

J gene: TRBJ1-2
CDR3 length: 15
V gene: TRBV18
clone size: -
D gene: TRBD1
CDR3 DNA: TGTGCCAGCTCACCCGGGACAGGGGGAGGCTATGGCTACACCTTC
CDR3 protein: CASSPGTGGGYGYTF

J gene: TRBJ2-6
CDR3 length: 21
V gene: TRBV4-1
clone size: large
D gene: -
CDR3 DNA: TGCGCCAGCAGTGGGGATCCAGACAGTTCAAATGTGCTCTCTGGGGCCAACGTCCTGACTTTC
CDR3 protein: CASSGDPDSSNVLSGANVLTF

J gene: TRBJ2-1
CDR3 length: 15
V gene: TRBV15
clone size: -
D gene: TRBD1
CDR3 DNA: TGTGCCACCAGCACCGGGACAGGGGGCTCCAATGAGCAGTTCTTC
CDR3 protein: CATSTGTGGSNEQFF

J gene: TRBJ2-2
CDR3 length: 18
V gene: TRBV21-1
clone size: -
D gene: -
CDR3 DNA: TGTGCCAGCAGGCCGGGAGTAGCTACACAAGGCTTGACCGGGGAGCTGTTTTTT
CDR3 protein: CASRPGVATQGLTGELFF

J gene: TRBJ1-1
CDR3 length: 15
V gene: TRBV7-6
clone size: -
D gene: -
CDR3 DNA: TGTGCCAGCAGCCAGGCCTACGCCGGGAACACTGAAGCTTTCTTT
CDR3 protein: CASSQAYAGNTEAFF

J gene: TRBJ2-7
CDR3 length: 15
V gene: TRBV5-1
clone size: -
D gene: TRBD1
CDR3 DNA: TGCGCCAGCAGCCGTAACAGGGGCCCTTTGGACGAGCAGTACTTC
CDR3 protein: CASSRNRGPLDEQYF

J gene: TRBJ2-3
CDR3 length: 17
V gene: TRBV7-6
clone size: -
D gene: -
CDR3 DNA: TGTGCCAGCAGCCTCTTATCTCGTGCAGTCTTGGCAGATACACAGTATTTT
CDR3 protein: CASSLLSRAVLADTQYF

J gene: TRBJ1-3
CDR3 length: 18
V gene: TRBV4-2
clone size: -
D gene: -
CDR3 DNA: TGTGCCAGCAGCCAAGTCCCCCCCGACTATTTCTCTGGAAACACCATATATTTT
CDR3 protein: CASSQVPPDYFSGNTIYF

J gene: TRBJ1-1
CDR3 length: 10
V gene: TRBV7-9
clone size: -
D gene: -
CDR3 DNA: TGTGCCAGCAGCATATATGAAGCTTTCTTT
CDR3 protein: CASSIYEAFF

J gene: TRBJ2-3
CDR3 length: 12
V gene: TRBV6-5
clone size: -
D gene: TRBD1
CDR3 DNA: TGTGCCAGCAGATCAGGGGGCCTACCCCAGTATTTT
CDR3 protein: CASRSGGLPQYF

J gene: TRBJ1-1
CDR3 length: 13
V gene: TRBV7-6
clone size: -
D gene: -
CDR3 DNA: TGTGCCAGCAGCTCGCAGACGGGGACTGAAGCTTTCTTT
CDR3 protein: CASSSQTGTEAFF

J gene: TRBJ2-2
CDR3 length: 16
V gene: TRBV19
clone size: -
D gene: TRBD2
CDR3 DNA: TGTGCCAGTAGTATCCCCCAAGCGGGAGGGCCGAGGGAGCTGTTTTTT
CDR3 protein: CASSIPQAGGPRELFF

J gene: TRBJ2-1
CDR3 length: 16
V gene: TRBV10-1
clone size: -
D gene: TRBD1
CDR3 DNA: TGCGCCAGCGGTGGGGACAGGGAAGCCTCTGATAATGAGCAGTTCTTC
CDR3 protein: CASGGDREASDNEQFF

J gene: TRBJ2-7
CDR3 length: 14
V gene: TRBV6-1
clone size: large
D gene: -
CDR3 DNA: TGTGCCAGCACCCAACAACAGGGTTTCCACGAGCAGTACTTC
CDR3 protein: CASTQQQGFHEQYF

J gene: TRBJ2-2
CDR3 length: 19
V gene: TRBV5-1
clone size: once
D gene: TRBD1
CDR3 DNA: TGCGCCAGCCGATTCAACATATCCCGGGACAGGAGGAACACCGGGGAGCTGTTTTTT
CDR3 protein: CASRFNISRDRRNTGELFF

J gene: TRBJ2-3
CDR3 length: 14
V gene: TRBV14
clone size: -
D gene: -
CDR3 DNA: TGTGCCAGCAGCCAAAGTAGATACACAGATACGCAGTATTTT
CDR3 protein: CASSQSRYTDTQYF

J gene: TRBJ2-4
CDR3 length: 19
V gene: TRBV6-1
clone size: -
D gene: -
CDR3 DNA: TGTGCCAGCAGTGCAACCATTGCAGGCGGGTGGCTAGCCAAAAACATTCAGTACTTC
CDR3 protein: CASSATIAGGWLAKNIQYF

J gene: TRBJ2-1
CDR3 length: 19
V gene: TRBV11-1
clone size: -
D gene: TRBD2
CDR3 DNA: TGTGCCAGCAGCTCCTGGACTAGCGGGGGGTACAGCTCCTACAATGAGCAGTTCTTC
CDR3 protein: CASSSWTSGGYSSYNEQFF

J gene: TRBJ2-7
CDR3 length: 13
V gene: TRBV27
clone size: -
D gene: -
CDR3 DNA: TGTGCCTCCACCCCCAGGGGAACCCACGAGCAGTACTTC
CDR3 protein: CASTPRGTHEQYF

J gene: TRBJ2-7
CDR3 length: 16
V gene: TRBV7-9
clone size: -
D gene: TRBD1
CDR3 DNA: TGTGCCAGCAGCGCGCCCTCAGGGGGAGAGCTCTACGAGCAGTACTTC
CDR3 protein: CASSAPSGGELYEQYF

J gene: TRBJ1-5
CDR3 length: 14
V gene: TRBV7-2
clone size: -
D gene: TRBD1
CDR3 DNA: TGTGCCAGCAGCTCACAGGGGGGGGGTCAGCCCCAGCATTTT
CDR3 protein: CASSSQGGGQPQHF

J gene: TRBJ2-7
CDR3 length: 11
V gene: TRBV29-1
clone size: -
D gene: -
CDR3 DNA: TGCAGCGTCCCACGGGGGAGGGAGCAGTACTTC
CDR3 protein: CSVPRGREQYF

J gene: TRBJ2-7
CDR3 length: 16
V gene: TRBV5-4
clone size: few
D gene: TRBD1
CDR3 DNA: TGTGCCAGCAGCCTTACCTTGGACAGGCGGATGATCTCCGAGTACTTC
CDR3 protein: CASSLTLDRRMISEYF

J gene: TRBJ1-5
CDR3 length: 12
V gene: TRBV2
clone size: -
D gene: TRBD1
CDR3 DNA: TGTGCCGTGCAAACAGGGGATCAGCCCCAGCATTTT
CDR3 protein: CAVQTGDQPQHF

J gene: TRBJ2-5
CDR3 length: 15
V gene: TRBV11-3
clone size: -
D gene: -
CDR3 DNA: TGTGCCAGCAGCTCCCATGACGGGAGTACAGAGACCCAGTACTTC
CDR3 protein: CASSSHDGSTETQYF

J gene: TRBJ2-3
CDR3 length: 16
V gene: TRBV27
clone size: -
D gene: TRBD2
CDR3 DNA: TGTGCCAGCAGTTTATCGGTGGGACTAGATGCAGATACGCAGTATTTT
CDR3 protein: CASSLSVGLDADTQYF

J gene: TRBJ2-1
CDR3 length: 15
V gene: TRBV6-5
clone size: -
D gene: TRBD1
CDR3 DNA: TGTGCCAGCAAAGCGACAGGGGGGCCGGGCAATGAGCAGTTCTTC
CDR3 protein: CASKATGGPGNEQFF

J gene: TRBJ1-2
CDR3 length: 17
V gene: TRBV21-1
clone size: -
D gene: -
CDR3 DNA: TGTGCCAGCAGCTCCCGCAGACGGCAGGGGGTAATTTATGGCTACACCTTC
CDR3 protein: CASSSRRRQGVIYGYTF

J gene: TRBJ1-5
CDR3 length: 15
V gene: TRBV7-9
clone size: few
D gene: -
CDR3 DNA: TGTGCCAGCAGTGCAACAGGGCCCGGCAATCAGCCCCAGCATTTT
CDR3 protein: CASSATGPGNQPQHF

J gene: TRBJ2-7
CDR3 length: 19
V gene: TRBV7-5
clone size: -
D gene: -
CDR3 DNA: TGTGCCAGAAGCTTAGCTTACGGGAGGCCGTCAACCCCACCCTACGAGCAGTACTTC
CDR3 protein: CARSLAYGRPSTPPYEQYF

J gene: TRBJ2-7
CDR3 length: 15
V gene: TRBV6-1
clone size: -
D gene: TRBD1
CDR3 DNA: TGTGCCAGCAGCCCCCGGACAGGGGGCAACTACGAGCAGTACTTC
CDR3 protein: CASSPRTGGNYEQYF

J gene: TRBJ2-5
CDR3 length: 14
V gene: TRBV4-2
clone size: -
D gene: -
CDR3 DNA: TGTGCCAGCAGCCAGAAGGGGATTCAAGAGACCCAGTACTTC
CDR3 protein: CASSQKGIQETQYF

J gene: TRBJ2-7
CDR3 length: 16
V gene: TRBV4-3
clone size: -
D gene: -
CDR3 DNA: TGCGCCAGCAGCCAAGAACGATACGGGAGCTCCTACGAGCAGTACTTC
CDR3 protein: CASSQERYGSSYEQYF

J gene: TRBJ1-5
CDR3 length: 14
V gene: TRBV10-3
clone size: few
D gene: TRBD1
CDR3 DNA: TGTGCCATCGGGACAGGCGATAGCAATCAGCCCCAGCATTTT
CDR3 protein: CAIGTGDSNQPQHF

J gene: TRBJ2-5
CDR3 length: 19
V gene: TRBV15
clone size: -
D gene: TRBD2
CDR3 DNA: TGTGCCACCAGCGGGATAGGGGGACTAGCGGGAGAGAGCCAAGAGACCCAGTACTTC
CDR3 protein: CATSGIGGLAGESQETQYF

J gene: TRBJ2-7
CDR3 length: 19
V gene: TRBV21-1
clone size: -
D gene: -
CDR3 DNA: TGTGCCAGCAGCAAAGAGGCTACTAGCGGGAAAAGGAACGCATACGAGCAGTACTTC
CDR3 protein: CASSKEATSGKRNAYEQYF

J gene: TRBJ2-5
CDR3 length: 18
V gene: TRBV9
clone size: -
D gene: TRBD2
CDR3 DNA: TGTGCCAGCAGCGGGGTAGCGGGAGGCTCCCCTATTGAAGAGACCCAGTACTTC
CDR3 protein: CASSGVAGGSPIEETQYF

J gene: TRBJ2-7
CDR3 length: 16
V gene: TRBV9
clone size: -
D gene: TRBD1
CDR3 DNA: TGTGCCAGCAGCGTCCATCCCGGGACAGCTCGCTACGAGCAGTACTTC
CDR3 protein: CASSVHPGTARYEQYF

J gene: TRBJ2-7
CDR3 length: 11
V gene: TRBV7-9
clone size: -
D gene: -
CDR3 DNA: TGTGCCAGCAGCCTAGGGCGGGAGCAGTACTTC
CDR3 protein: CASSLGREQYF

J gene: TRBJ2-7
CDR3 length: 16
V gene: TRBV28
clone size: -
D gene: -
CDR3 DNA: TGTGCCAGCAGTTTATTCGGCGGGTACCACTCCTACGAGCAGTACTTC
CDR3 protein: CASSLFGGYHSYEQYF

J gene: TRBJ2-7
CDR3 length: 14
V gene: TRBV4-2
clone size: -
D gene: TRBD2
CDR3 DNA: TGTGCCAGCAGCCAAGGGTTACTAGCGGGTGAGCAGTACTTC
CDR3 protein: CASSQGLLAGEQYF

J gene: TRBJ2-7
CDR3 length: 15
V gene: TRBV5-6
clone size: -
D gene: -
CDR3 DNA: TGTGCCAGCAGCTTGCTCGGGCAGGGTCGCTACGAGCAGTACTTC
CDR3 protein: CASSLLGQGRYEQYF

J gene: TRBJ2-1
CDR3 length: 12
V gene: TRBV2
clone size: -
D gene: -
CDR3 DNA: TGTGCCAGCGCGGGGCGGGGCGGCGAGCAGTTCTTC
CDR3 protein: CASAGRGGEQFF

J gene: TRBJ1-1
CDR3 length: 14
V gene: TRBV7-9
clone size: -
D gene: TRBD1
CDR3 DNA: TGTGCCAGCAGTTGGGGACAGGGCAAGGGTGAAGCTTTCTTT
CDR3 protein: CASSWGQGKGEAFF

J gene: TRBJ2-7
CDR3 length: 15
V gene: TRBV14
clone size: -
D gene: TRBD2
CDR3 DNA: TGTGCCAGCAGCCAGGGACTAGCGGGATCCTACGAGCAGTACTTC
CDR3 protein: CASSQGLAGSYEQYF

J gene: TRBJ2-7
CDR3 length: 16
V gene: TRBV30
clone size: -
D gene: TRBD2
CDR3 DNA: TGTGCCTGGAGTGGTCGGTCTAGCGGGTCTTCCTACGAGCAGTACTTC
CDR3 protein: CAWSGRSSGSSYEQYF

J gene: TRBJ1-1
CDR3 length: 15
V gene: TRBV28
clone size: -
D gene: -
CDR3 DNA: TGTGCCAGCAGTTTGCGGCAGGGCTTGAACACTGAAGCTTTCTTT
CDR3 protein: CASSLRQGLNTEAFF

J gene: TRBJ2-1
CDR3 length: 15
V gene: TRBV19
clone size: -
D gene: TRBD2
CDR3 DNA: TGTGCCAGTAGGGAACTAGCGGGAGTTGGCAATGAGCAGTTCTTC
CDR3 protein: CASRELAGVGNEQFF

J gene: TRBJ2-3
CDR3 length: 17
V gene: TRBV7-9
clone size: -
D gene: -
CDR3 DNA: TGTGCCAGCAGCGGGGGGGAAGACAGGAGCAGCACAGATACGCAGTATTTT
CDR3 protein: CASSGGEDRSSTDTQYF

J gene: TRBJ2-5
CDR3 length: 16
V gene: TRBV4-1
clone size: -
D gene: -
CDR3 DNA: TGCGCCAGCAGCCAGGCCGAGGGCGGCCGACTGGAGACCCAGTACTTC
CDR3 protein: CASSQAEGGRLETQYF